This T cell receptor beta chain was documented in a study of blood T cell repertoires in COVID-19. Overall study: T cells, B-cell-depleted T cells, or PBMCs supplied cDNA or gDNA.

Germline CDR1 is KGHSH and CDR2 is LQKENI. V lost 3 bases and J 0 bases, leaving 12 bases between the germline ends. The CDR3 totals 16 residues. Sequencing was performed with immunoSEQ multiplex PCR; in TCRdb, only in-frame clones are kept and a portion is missing. The repertoire holds around 250,000 clones, with around 84% as singletons. The receptor was isolated from a man between 18 and 29 years old who had recovered from COVID-19. Material: PBMCs or T cells enriched from blood (not recorded which). V and J are TRBV18 and TRBJ2-1, with D unresolved. The CDR3 DNA reads TGTGCCAGCTCACCCTCTCTAGTGAGCTCCTACAATGAGCAGTTCTTC. Its translation is CASSPSLVSSYNEQFF.